Given below is one T cell receptor (beta chain) in context. CDR1 and CDR2 (germline): WNHNN, SYGVQD (reference sequence). V shed 0 bases and J shed 5 bases, with 8 bases lying between them. The CDR3 has 13 amino acids. TCRdb keeps only in-frame clones here, not all; method: immunoSEQ multiplex PCR. The table includes some 1,600,000 clones, 95% to 99% detected once. The data are from a study of shared clonotypes between healthy human individuals. V and J are TRBV10-1 and TRBJ2-7; no definite D call. The sequence came from a young man in good health. The material sequenced was naive CD4+ T cells sorted from blood. Subset specified: CD45RA+ positively selected. The CDR3 reads CASSESSGHEQYF. The DNA for the CDR3 is TGCGCCAGCAGTGAGTCGTCGGGCCACGAGCAGTACTTC.